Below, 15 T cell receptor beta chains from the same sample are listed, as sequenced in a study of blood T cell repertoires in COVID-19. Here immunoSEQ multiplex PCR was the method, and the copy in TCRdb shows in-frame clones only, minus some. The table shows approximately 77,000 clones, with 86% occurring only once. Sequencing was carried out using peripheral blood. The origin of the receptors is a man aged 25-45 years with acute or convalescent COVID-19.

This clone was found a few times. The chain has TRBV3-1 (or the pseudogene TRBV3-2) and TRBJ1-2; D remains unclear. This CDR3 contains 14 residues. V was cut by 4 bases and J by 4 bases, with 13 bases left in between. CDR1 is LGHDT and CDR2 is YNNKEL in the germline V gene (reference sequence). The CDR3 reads CASSPQHQLYGYTF. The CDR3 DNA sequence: TGTGCCAGCAGCCCACAGCACCAGCTCTATGGCTACACCTTC.

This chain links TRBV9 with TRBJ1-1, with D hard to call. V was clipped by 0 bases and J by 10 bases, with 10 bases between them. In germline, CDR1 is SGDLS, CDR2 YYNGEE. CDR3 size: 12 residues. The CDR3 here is CASSVEEGRAFF. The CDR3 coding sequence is TGTGCCAGCAGCGTAGAGGAAGGGAGAGCTTTCTTT.

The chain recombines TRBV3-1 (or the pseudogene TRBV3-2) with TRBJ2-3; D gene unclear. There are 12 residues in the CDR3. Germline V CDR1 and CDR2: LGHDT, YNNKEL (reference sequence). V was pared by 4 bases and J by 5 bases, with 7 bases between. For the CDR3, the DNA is TGTGCCAGCAGCCCCGTGAGAGATACGCAGTATTTT. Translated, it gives CASSPVRDTQYF.

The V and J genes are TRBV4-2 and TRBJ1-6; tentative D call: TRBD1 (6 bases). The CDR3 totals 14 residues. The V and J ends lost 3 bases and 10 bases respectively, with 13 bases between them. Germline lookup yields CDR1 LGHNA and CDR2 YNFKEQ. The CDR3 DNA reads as TGTGCCAGCAGCCACCCAGGGGAGCAATCACCCCTCCACTTT. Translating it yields CASSHPGEQSPLHF.

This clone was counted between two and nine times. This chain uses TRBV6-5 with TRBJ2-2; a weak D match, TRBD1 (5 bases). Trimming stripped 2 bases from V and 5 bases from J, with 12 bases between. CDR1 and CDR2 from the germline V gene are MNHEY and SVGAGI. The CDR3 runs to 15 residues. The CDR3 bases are TGTGCCAGCAGTTACGGTCAGGGAAGGACCGGGGAGCTGTTTTTT. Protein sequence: CASSYGQGRTGELFF.

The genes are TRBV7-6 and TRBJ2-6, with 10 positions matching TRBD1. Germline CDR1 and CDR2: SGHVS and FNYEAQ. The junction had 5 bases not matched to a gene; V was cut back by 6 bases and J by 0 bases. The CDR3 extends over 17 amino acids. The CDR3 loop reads CASSWGQGSSGANVLTF. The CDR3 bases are TGTGCCAGCAGTTGGGGACAGGGGAGCTCTGGGGCCAACGTCCTGACTTTC.

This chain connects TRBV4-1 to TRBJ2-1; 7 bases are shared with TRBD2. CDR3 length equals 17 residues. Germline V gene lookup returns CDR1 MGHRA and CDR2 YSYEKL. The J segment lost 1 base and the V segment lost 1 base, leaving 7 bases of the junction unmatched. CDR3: CASSQAWRESSYNEQFF. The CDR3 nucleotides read TGCGCCAGCAGCCAAGCCTGGCGGGAGTCATCCTACAATGAGCAGTTCTTC.

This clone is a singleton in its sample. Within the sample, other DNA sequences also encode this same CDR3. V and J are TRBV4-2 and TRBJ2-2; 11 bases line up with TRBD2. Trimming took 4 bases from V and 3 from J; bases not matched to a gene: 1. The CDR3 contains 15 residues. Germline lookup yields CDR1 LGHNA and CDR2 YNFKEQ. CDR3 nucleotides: TGTGCCAGCAGCCTACTAGCGGGAGACACCGGGGAGCTGTTTTTT. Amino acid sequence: CASSLLAGDTGELFF.

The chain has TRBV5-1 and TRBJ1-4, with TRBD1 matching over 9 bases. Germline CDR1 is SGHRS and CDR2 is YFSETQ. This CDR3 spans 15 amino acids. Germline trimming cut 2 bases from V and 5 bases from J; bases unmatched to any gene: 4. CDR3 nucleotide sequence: TGCGCCAGCAGCTTTACAGGGGGCGCGAATGAAAAACTGTTTTTT. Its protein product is CASSFTGGANEKLFF.

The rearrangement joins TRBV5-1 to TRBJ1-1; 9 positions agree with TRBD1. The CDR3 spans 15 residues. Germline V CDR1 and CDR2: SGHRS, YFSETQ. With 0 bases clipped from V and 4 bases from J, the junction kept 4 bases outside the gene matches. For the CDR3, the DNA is TGCGCCAGCAGCTTGGATGGACAGGGGTTCACTGAAGCTTTCTTT. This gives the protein CASSLDGQGFTEAFF. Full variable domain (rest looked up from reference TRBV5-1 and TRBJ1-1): KAGVTQTPRYLIKTRGQQVTLSCSPISGHRSVSWYQQTPGQGLQFLFEYFSETQRNKGNFPGRFSGRQFSNSRSEMNVSTLELGDSALYLCASSLDGQGFTEAFFGQGTRLTVV.

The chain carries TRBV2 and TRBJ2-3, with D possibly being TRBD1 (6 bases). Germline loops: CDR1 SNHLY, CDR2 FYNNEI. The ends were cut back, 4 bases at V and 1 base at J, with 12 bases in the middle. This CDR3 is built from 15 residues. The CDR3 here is CASSVGGGGTDTQYF. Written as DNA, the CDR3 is TGTGCCAGCAGTGTTGGGGGCGGTGGCACAGATACGCAGTATTTT.

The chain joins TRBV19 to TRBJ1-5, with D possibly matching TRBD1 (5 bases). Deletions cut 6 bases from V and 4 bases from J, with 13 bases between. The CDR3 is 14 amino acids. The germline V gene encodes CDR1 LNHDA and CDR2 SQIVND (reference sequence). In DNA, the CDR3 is TGTGCCAGTAGCGGGGGGACGGCGAATCAGCCCCAGCATTTT. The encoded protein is CASSGGTANQPQHF.

The CDR3 bases are TGTGCCAGCAGTGACGGATTTAACGGGATCGCTGAAGCTTTCTTT. It translates to CASSDGFNGIAEAFF. The chain recombines TRBV6-1 with TRBJ1-1, with no clear D. Trimming removed 3 bases from V and 6 bases from J, with 17 bases in between. There are 15 residues in the CDR3. The germline gives CDR1 MNHNS, CDR2 SASEGT.

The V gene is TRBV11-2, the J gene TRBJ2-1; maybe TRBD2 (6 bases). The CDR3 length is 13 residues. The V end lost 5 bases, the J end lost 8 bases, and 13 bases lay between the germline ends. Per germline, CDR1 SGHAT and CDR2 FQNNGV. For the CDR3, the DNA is TGTGCCAGCAGCCTCGGGACTCCCTATGAGCAGTTCTTC. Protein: CASSLGTPYEQFF.

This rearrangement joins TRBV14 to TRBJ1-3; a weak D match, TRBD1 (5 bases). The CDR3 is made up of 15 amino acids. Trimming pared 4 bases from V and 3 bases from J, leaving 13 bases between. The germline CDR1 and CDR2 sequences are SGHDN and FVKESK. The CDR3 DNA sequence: TGTGCCAGCAGCCCCGCGGGACTTCATGGAAACACCATATATTTT. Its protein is CASSPAGLHGNTIYF. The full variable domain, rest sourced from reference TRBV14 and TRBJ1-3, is EAGVTQFPSHSVIEKGQTVTLRCDPISGHDNLYWYRRVMGKEIKFLLHFVKESKQDESGMPNNRFLAERTGGTYSTLKVQPAELEDSGVYFCASSPAGLHGNTIYFGEGSWLTVV.